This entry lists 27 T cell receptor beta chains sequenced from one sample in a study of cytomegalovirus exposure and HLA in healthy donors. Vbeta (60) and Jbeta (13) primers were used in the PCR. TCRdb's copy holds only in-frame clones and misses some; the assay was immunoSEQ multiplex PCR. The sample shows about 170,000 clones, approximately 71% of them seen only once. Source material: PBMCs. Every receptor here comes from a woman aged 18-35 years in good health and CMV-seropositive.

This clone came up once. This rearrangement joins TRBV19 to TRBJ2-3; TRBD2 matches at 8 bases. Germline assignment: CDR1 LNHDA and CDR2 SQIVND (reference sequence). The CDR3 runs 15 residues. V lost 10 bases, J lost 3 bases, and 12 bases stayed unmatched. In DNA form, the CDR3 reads TGTGCCACCACCGTCGGGGGGGGCAGTACAGATACGCAGTATTTT. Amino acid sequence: CATTVGGGSTDTQYF. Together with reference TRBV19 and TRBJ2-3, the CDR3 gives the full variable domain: DGGITQSPKYLFRKEGQNVTLSCEQNLNHDAMYWYRQDPGQGLRLIYYSQIVNDFQKGDIAEGYSVSREKKESFPLTVTSAQKNPTAFYLCATTVGGGSTDTQYFGPGTRLTVL.

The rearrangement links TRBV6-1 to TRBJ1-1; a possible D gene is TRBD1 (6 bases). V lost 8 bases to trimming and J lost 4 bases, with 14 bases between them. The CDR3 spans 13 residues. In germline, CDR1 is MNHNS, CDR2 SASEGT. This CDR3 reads CASDREGVTEAFF. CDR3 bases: TGTGCCAGCGACAGAGAGGGGGTCACTGAAGCTTTCTTT.

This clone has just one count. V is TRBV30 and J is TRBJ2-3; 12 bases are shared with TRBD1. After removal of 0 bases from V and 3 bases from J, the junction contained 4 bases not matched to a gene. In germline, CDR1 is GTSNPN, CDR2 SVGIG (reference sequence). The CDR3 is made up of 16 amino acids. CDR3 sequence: CAWSVGDRGRTDTQYF. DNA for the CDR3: TGTGCCTGGAGTGTAGGGGACAGGGGGCGGACAGATACGCAGTATTTT.

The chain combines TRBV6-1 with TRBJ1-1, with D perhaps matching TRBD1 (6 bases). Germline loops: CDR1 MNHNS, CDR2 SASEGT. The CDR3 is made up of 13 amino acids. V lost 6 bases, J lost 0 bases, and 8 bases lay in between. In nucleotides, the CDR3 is TGTGCCAGCAGACAGGGTATGAACACTGAAGCTTTCTTT. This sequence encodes CASRQGMNTEAFF.

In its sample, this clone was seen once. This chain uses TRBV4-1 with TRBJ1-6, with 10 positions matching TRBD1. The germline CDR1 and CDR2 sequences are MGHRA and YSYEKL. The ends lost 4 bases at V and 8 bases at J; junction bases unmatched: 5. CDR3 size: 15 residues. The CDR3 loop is CASSLSGTGDSPLHF. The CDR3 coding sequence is TGCGCCAGCAGCCTGTCCGGGACAGGGGATTCACCCCTCCACTTT.

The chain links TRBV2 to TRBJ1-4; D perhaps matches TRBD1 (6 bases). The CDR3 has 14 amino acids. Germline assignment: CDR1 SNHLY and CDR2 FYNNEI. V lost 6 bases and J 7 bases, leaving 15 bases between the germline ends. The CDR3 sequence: CASRGGRLSEKLFF. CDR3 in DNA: TGTGCCAGCAGAGGGGGTCGTTTATCTGAAAAACTGTTTTTT. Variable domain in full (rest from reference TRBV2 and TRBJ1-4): EPEVTQTPSHQVTQMGQEVILRCVPISNHLYFYWYRQILGQKVEFLVSFYNNEISEKSEIFDDQFSVERPDGSNFTLKIRSTKLEDSAMYFCASRGGRLSEKLFFGSGTQLSVL.

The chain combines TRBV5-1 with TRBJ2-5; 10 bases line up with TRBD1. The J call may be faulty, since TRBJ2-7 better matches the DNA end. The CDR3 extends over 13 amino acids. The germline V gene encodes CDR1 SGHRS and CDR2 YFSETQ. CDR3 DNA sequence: TGCGCCAGCAGCACGGACAGGGGGGGCGAGCAGTACTTC. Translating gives CASSTDRGGEQYF.

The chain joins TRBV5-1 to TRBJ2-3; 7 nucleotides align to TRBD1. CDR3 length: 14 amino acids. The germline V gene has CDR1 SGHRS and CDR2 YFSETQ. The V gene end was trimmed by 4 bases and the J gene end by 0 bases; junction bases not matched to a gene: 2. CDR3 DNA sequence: TGCGCCAGCAGCATACAGGGGAGCACAGATACGCAGTATTTT. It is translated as CASSIQGSTDTQYF.

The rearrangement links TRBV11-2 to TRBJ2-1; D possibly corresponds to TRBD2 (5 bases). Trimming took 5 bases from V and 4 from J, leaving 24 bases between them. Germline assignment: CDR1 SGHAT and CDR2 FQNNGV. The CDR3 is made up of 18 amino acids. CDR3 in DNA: TGTGCCAGCAGCCCCGGGATAGCACCATCCCATCATTACAATGAGCAGTTCTTC. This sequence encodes CASSPGIAPSHHYNEQFF.

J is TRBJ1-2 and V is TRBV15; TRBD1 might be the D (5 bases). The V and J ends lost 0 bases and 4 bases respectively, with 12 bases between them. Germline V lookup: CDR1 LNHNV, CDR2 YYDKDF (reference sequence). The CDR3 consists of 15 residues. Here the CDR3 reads CATSRDRGGSYGYTF. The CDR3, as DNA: TGTGCCACCAGCAGAGATAGGGGCGGCAGCTATGGCTACACCTTC.

CDR3 residues: CASSRGLQGTEAFF. CDR3 sequence (DNA): TGTGCCAGCAGCCGGGGCCTACAGGGCACTGAAGCTTTCTTT. This chain joins TRBV5-6 and TRBJ1-1; D might be TRBD1 (6 bases). Germline CDR1 and CDR2: SGHDT and YYEEEE. The CDR3 is 14 amino acids. The ends were cut back, 4 bases at V and 4 bases at J, with 14 bases in the middle. Full variable domain (outside the CDR3, taken from reference TRBV5-6 and TRBJ1-1): DAGVTQSPTHLIKTRGQQVTLRCSPKSGHDTVSWYQQALGQGPQFIFQYYEEEERQRGNFPDRFSGHQFPNYSSELNVNALLLGDSALYLCASSRGLQGTEAFFGQGTRLTVV.

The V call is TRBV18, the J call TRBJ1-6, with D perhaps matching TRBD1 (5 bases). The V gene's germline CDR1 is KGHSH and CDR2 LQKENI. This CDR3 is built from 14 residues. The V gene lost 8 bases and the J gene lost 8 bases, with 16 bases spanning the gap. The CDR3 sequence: CASDSGWGDSPLHF. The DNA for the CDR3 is TGTGCCAGCGATTCAGGGTGGGGTGATTCACCCCTCCACTTT.

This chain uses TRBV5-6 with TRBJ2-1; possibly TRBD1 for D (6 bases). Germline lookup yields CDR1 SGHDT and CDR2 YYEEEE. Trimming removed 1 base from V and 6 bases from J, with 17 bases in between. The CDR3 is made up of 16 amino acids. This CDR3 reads CASSLFGQQQLNEQFF. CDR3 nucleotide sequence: TGTGCCAGCAGCTTGTTTGGACAGCAGCAGCTCAATGAGCAGTTCTTC.

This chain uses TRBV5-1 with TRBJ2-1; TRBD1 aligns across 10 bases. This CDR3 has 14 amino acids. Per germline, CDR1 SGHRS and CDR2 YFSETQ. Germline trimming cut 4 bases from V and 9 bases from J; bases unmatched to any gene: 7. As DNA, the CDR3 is TGCGCCAGCAGCGGACCGACAGGGGGCGCTGAGCAGTTCTTC. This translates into CASSGPTGGAEQFF.

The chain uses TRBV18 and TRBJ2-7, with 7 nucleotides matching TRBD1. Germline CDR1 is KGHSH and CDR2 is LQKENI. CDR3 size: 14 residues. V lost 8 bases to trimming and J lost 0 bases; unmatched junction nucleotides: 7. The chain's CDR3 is CASQTGDSSYEQYF. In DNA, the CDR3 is TGTGCCAGCCAAACAGGGGACAGCTCCTACGAGCAGTACTTC. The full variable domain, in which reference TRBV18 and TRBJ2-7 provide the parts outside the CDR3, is NAGVMQNPRHLVRRRGQEARLRCSPMKGHSHVYWYRQLPEEGLKFMVYLQKENIIDESGMPKERFSAEFPKEGPSILRIQQVVRGDSAAYFCASQTGDSSYEQYFGPGTRLTVT.

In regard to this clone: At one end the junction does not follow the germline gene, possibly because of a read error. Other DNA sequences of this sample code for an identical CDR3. As DNA, the CDR3 is TGTGCCAGCAGCGACCCCCACCGCGGGACTAGCGGGTCTAACACTGGGGAGCTGTTTTTT. It yields the protein CASSDPHRGTSGSNTGELFF. The chain links TRBV2 to TRBJ2-2; 12 positions agree with TRBD2. Germline V CDR1 and CDR2: SNHLY, FYNNEI. The CDR3 sequence is 20 residues long.

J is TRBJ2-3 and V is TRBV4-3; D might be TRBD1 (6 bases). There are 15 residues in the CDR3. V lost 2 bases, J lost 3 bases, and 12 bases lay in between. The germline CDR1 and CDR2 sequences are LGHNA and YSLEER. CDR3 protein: CASSQLDSGTDTQYF. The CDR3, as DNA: TGCGCCAGCAGCCAACTGGACAGCGGAACAGATACGCAGTATTTT.

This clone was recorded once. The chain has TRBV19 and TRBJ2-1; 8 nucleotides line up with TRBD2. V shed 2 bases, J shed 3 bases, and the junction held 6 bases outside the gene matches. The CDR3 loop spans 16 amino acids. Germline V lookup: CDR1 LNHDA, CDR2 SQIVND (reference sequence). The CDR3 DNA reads TGTGCCAGTAGTATAAGGGATCTAGCGGGCTACAATGAGCAGTTCTTC. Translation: CASSIRDLAGYNEQFF.

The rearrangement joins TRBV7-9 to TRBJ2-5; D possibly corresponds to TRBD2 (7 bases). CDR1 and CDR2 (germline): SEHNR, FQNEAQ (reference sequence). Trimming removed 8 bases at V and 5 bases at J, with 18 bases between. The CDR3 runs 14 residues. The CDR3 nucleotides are TGTGCCAGCGCTGACGGGGGGCGAGGGGAGACCCAGTACTTC. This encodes CASADGGRGETQYF.

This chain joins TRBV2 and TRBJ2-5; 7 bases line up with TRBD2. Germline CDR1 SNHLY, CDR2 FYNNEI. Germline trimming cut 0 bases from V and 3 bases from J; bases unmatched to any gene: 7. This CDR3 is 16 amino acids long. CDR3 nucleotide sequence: TGTGCCAGCAGTGAAGCGTCCGGGGCGGGAGAAGAGACCCAGTACTTC. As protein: CASSEASGAGEETQYF.

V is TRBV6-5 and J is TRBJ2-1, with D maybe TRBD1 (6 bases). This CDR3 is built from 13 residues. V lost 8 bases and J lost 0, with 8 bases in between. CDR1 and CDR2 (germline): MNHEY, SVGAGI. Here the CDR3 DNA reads TGTGCCAGCGGGGGCTTCTCCTACAATGAGCAGTTCTTC. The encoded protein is CASGGFSYNEQFF.

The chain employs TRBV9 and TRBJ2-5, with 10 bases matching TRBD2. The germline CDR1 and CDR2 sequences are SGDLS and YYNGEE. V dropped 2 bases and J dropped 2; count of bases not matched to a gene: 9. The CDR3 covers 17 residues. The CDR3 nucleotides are TGTGCCAGCAGCGTGGGGGGTCTAGCGGGGGCTCAAGAGACCCAGTACTTC. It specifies CASSVGGLAGAQETQYF.

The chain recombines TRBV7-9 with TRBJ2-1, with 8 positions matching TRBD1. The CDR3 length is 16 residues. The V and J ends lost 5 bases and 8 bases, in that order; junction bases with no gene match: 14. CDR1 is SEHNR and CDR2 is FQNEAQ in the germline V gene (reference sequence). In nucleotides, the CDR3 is TGTGCCAGCAGCGAGGGGCCCCGGACAGGGTTGGATGAGCAGTTCTTC. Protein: CASSEGPRTGLDEQFF.

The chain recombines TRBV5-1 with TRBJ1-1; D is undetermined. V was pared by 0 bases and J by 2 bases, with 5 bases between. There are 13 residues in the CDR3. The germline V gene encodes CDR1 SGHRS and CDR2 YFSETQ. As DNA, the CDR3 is TGCGCCAGCAGCTTGGGTTCAAACACTGAAGCTTTCTTT. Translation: CASSLGSNTEAFF.

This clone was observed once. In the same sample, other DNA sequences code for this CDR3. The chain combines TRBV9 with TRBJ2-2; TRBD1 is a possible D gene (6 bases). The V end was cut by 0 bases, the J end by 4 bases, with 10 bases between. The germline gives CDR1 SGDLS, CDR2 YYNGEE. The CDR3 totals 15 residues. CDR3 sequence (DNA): TGTGCCAGCAGCGTAGAGGCCAGGGGCACCGGGGAGCTGTTTTTT. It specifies CASSVEARGTGELFF.

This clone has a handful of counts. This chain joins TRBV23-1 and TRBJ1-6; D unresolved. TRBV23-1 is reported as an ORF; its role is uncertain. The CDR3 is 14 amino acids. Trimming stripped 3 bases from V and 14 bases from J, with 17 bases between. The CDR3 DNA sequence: TGCGCCAGCAGTCAGCTAGACGGGGAGTGCGCCCTCCACTTT. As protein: CASSQLDGECALHF.

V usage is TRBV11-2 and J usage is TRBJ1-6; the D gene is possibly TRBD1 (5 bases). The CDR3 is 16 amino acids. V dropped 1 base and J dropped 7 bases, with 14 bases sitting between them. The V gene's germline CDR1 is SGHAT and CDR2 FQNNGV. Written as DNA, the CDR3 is TGTGCCAGCAGCTTAGTCGGCAGGGCCGGGAATTCACCCCTCCACTTT. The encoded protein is CASSLVGRAGNSPLHF. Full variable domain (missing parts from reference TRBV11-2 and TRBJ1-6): EAGVAQSPRYKIIEKRQSVAFWCNPISGHATLYWYQQILGQGPKLLIQFQNNGVVDDSQLPKDRFSAERLKGVDSTLKIQPAKLEDSAVYLCASSLVGRAGNSPLHFGNGTRLTVT.